This entry lists 26 T cell receptor beta chains sequenced from one sample in a study of HIV-infected patients and healthy controls. Reverse transcription used approximately 500 ng RNA and constant-region primers for alpha and beta. Separate chain-specific third strand synthesis with multiplexing indices produced the alpha and beta libraries. TCRdb re-called the 5' RACE reads through MiXCR, storing one row per CDR3 protein. The data show under 15,000 distinct CDR3 sequences, 5% to 5.5% seen once. The repertoire came from unfractionated whole blood and reflected all unsorted peripheral T cells. The sequenced sample was blood. The receptors come from an adult in good health.

The table lists this clonotype with many counts. CDR3: CASKHFPGTGIGNEQFF. In DNA, the CDR3 is TGTGCCAGCAAACATTTCCCGGGGACAGGGATCGGGAATGAGCAGTTCTTC. The chain is built from TRBV5-8 and TRBJ2-1; 9 positions agree with TRBD1. Germline V gene lookup returns CDR1 SGHTS and CDR2 YDEGEE. With 6 bases clipped from V and 7 bases from J, the junction kept 17 bases outside the gene matches. CDR3 length: 17 residues.

The sample holds a few counts of this clonotype. This rearrangement joins TRBV29-1 to TRBJ2-7; D gene unclear. Trimming removed 4 bases from V and 6 bases from J, with 16 bases in between. Germline-derived CDR1 and CDR2 are SQVTM and ANQGSEA. The CDR3 runs 13 residues. The CDR3 spells CSVALGRRSEQYF. In nucleotides, the CDR3 is TGCAGCGTTGCGTTGGGCCGACGTTCCGAGCAGTACTTC.

By share, this clonotype counts as medium-sized (0.01 to 0.1%). The J gene is TRBJ1-5, the V gene TRBV7-9; no reliable D call. Trimming pared 2 bases from V and 3 bases from J, leaving 5 bases between. Per the germline V gene, CDR1 is SEHNR and CDR2 is FQNEAQ (reference sequence). The CDR3 has 13 amino acids. The CDR3 DNA reads as TGTGCCAGCAGCTTAATGGCCAATCAGCCCCAGCATTTT. Amino acid sequence: CASSLMANQPQHF. The whole variable domain, filled in from reference TRBV7-9 and TRBJ1-5, reads DTGVSQNPRHKITKRGQNVTFRCDPISEHNRLYWYRQTLGQGPEFLTYFQNEAQLEKSRLLSDRFSAERPKGSFSTLEIQRTEQGDSAMYLCASSLMANQPQHFGDGTRLSIL.

This clonotype is categorized as medium-sized. The genes are TRBV20-1 and TRBJ1-1, with a tentative D call TRBD1 (5 bases). Trimming left V 4 bases short and J 2 bases short, with 11 bases between. CDR1 and CDR2 (germline): DFQATT, SNEGSKA (reference sequence). CDR3 size: 13 residues. CDR3 sequence reads: CSATGDPNTEAFF. CDR3 coding DNA: TGCAGTGCTACCGGGGACCCTAACACTGAAGCTTTCTTT.

Only a few counts were recorded for this clonotype. V gene TRBV19 combines with J gene TRBJ2-7; tentatively, D is TRBD1 (5 bases). The CDR3 sequence is 11 residues long. The V end lost 5 bases, the J end lost 11 bases, and 13 bases lay between the germline ends. Germline-derived CDR1 and CDR2 are LNHDA and SQIVND (reference sequence). The CDR3 DNA sequence: TGTGCCAGTAGTCACGCAAAGGGGAAGTACTTC. It is translated as CASSHAKGKYF.

This clonotype was counted at least ten times. The chain couples TRBV7-4 to TRBJ1-5, with TRBD1 matching over 9 bases. In germline, CDR1 is SGHVT, CDR2 SQSDAQ. The CDR3 is made up of 17 amino acids. Trimming removed 1 base from V and 6 bases from J; junction bases left unmatched: 10. The CDR3, as DNA: TGTGCCAGCAGCTTAGATCCTCAAACAGGGGGCAGTCAGCCCCAGCATTTT. It encodes CASSLDPQTGGSQPQHF. Complete variable domain (other parts from reference TRBV7-4 and TRBJ1-5): GAGVSQSPRYKVAKRGRDVALRCDSISGHVTLYWYRQTLGQGSEVLTYSQSDAQRDKSGRPSGRFSAERPERSVSTLKIQRTEQGDSAVYLCASSLDPQTGGSQPQHFGDGTRLSIL.

In its sample, this clonotype was seen many times. This chain uses TRBV6-7 with TRBJ1-5; 7 bases are a match to TRBD1. TRBV6-7 is labeled an ORF, and its function is uncertain. This CDR3 region has 20 residues. With 4 bases clipped from V and 0 bases from J, the junction kept 18 bases outside the gene matches. The CDR3 DNA reads TGTGCCAGCAGTTGCCCAGGGGGTATCTATTGTATTAATAGCAATCAGCCCCAGCATTTT. Amino acid sequence: CASSCPGGIYCINSNQPQHF.

This clonotype showed up many times. V usage is TRBV4-1 and J usage is TRBJ1-2; no definite D call. Per germline, CDR1 MGHRA and CDR2 YSYEKL. This CDR3 is 15 amino acids long. The V end was cut by 0 bases, the J end by 1 base, with 9 bases between. Here the CDR3 reads CASSQDPSNNYGYTF. Here the CDR3 DNA reads TGCGCCAGCAGCCAAGATCCCTCAAATAACTATGGCTACACCTTC.

This clonotype was seen at least ten times. V and J are TRBV2 and TRBJ2-3; 8 bases fit TRBD2. V gave up 7 bases and J gave up 6 bases; unmatched junction bases: 12. In germline, CDR1 is SNHLY, CDR2 FYNNEI. The CDR3 sequence is 15 residues long. The CDR3 here is CASKDSAGASDTQYF. CDR3 in DNA: TGTGCCAGCAAAGACTCAGCGGGGGCTAGTGATACGCAGTATTTT.

In its sample, this clonotype was seen many times. The V call is TRBV20-1, the J call TRBJ2-7; D gene ambiguous. Trimming took 5 bases from V and 2 from J, leaving 10 bases between them. Germline V CDR1 and CDR2: DFQATT, SNEGSKA (reference sequence). This CDR3 comprises 12 residues. The CDR3 nucleotides read TGCAGTGCTCAGGCCCTTACCTACGAGCAGTACTTC. Translated, it gives CSAQALTYEQYF.

The table lists this clonotype with a few counts. The J gene is TRBJ2-5, the V gene TRBV7-9; TRBD2 aligns across 13 bases. This CDR3 has 16 residues. The junction had 9 bases not matched to a gene; V was cut back by 5 bases and J by 6 bases. CDR1 SEHNR and CDR2 FQNEAQ come from the germline V gene (reference sequence). This CDR3 is CASSPMTSGGPKTQYF. The DNA for the CDR3 is TGTGCCAGCAGCCCCATGACTAGCGGGGGGCCTAAGACCCAGTACTTC.

This clonotype was observed at least ten times. The genes are TRBV29-1 and TRBJ1-1, with D maybe TRBD1 (5 bases). Trimming took off 4 bases at V and 1 base at J, with 10 bases between the two ends. Germline-derived CDR1 and CDR2 are SQVTM and ANQGSEA. This CDR3 is built from 13 residues. CDR3 sequence reads: CSVASTANTEAFF. The CDR3 coding sequence is TGCAGCGTTGCATCGACAGCGAACACTGAAGCTTTCTTT.

The table lists this clonotype with many counts. CDR3 in amino acids: CAIQGMGANVLTF. The CDR3 coding sequence is TGTGCCATTCAGGGAATGGGGGCCAACGTCCTGACTTTC. The chain couples TRBV10-3 to TRBJ2-6; possibly TRBD1 for D (5 bases). The CDR3 totals 13 residues. With 9 bases removed from V and 4 bases from J, the gap between germline ends came to 10 bases. Germline CDR1 and CDR2: ENHRY and SYGVKD.

This clonotype was seen many times. The V call is TRBV5-5, the J call TRBJ2-1, with TRBD1 identical over 8 bases. CDR3 length: 15 amino acids. J lost 4 bases, V lost 2 bases, and 5 bases had no gene match. Looked up from germline, CDR1 is SGHKS and CDR2 is YYEKEE (reference sequence). CDR3 nucleotide sequence: TGTGCCAGCAGCTTAGGACAGGGAGAATACAATGAGCAGTTCTTC. This translates into CASSLGQGEYNEQFF.

This clonotype has just a few counts. V and J are TRBV12-3 or TRBV12-4 and TRBJ2-3; D might be TRBD2 (5 bases). Between the trimmed V and J ends, which lost 3 bases and 2 bases, there was a span of 6 bases. The CDR3 length is 13 residues. CDR3 in amino acids: CASSFLATDTQYF. The CDR3 DNA is TGTGCCAGCAGTTTCCTAGCCACAGATACGCAGTATTTT.

This clonotype was picked up many times. J is TRBJ1-2 and V is TRBV3-1; weak D call: TRBD1 (5 bases). Trimming took 1 base from V and 6 from J, leaving 9 bases between them. The CDR3 extends over 13 amino acids. Per the germline V gene, CDR1 is LGHDT and CDR2 is YNNKEL (reference sequence). The CDR3: CASSQVTANGYTF. The CDR3 DNA follows: TGTGCCAGCAGCCAAGTGACAGCGAATGGCTACACCTTC.

By sample share, this clonotype is medium-sized. This chain links TRBV21-1 with TRBJ2-1; TRBD1, the D gene given by the table, was not confirmed from the DNA. TRBV21-1 is tagged as a pseudogene. The CDR3 is 12 amino acids. The CDR3 DNA is TGTGCCAGCACCAAACAGGGGAGTGAGCAGTTCTTC. This codes for CASTKQGSEQFF.

By share, this clonotype counts as medium-sized (0.01 to 0.1%). The chain has TRBV18 and TRBJ2-5; no clear D. The CDR3 sequence is 11 residues long. Germline assignment: CDR1 KGHSH and CDR2 LQKENI. Trimming cost V 5 bases and J 1 base, with 2 bases left between them. CDR3 coding DNA: TGTGCCAGCTCAGCCCAAGAGACCCAGTACTTC. Amino acid sequence: CASSAQETQYF.

There are many counts of this clonotype. The rearrangement joins TRBV20-1 to TRBJ2-5; no reliable D call. CDR1 and CDR2 (germline): DFQATT, SNEGSKA (reference sequence). The CDR3 covers 12 residues. V lost 3 bases to trimming and J lost 2 bases, with 7 bases between them. The CDR3 bases are TGCAGTGCTAGGGTACAGCAAGAGACCCAGTACTTC. It codes for CSARVQQETQYF.

This clonotype is labeled medium-sized. The chain joins TRBV10-3 to TRBJ2-7; D might be TRBD1 (5 bases). V was shortened by 8 bases and J by 0 bases, with 8 bases between the two germline ends. CDR1 and CDR2 from the germline V gene are ENHRY and SYGVKD. The CDR3 runs 12 residues. The CDR3 loop reads CAIRQLSYEQYF. The CDR3 DNA reads TGTGCCATCCGACAGCTCTCCTACGAGCAGTACTTC.

By sample share, this clonotype is medium-sized. The rearrangement links TRBV6-1 to TRBJ2-3; weak D call: TRBD1 (6 bases). From germline, CDR1 is MNHNS and CDR2 SASEGT. The length of the CDR3 is 15 residues. Between the trimmed V and J ends, which lost 1 base and 3 bases, there was a span of 11 bases. The CDR3 is CASSEGAGDTDTQYF. The DNA of the CDR3 is TGTGCCAGCAGTGAAGGGGCAGGGGATACAGATACGCAGTATTTT.

The sample holds a few counts of this clonotype. The rearrangement joins TRBV30 to TRBJ1-1, with 9 bases identical to TRBD1. V lost 2 bases to trimming and J lost 5 bases; unmatched junction nucleotides: 12. Per the germline V gene, CDR1 is GTSNPN and CDR2 is SVGIG (reference sequence). The CDR3 extends over 16 amino acids. CDR3 amino acids: CAWSPWTGDPRTEAFF. The DNA for the CDR3 is TGTGCCTGGAGTCCCTGGACAGGGGACCCGAGGACTGAAGCTTTCTTT.

This clonotype was seen repeatedly, ten times or more. The chain couples TRBV3-1 to TRBJ2-3, with 7 bases lining up with TRBD1. J gave up 6 bases and V 0 bases, and 9 bases lay outside the gene matches. Germline V gives CDR1 LGHDT, CDR2 YNNKEL (reference sequence). The CDR3 totals 16 residues. Here the CDR3 reads CASSQDRGQAWDTQYF. For the CDR3, the DNA is TGTGCCAGCAGCCAAGATCGCGGACAGGCGTGGGATACGCAGTATTTT.

This clonotype was detected a few times. This chain connects TRBV5-5 to TRBJ1-2; tentatively, D is TRBD1 (5 bases). Germline loops: CDR1 SGHKS, CDR2 YYEKEE (reference sequence). The CDR3 covers 14 residues. V was clipped by 1 base and J by 6 bases, with 13 bases between them. CDR3 bases: TGTGCCAGCAGCTTGCCAGGGCCAAGAGATGGCTACACCTTC. Its translation is CASSLPGPRDGYTF. The entire variable domain, with the rest obtained from reference TRBV5-5 and TRBJ1-2, is as follows: DAGVTQSPTHLIKTRGQQVTLRCSPISGHKSVSWYQQVLGQGPQFIFQYYEKEERGRGNFPDRFSARQFPNYSSELNVNALLLGDSALYLCASSLPGPRDGYTFGSGTRLTVV.

This clonotype came up many times. V usage is TRBV5-1 and J usage is TRBJ1-1, with D unresolved. The germline CDR1 and CDR2 sequences are SGHRS and YFSETQ. V was clipped by 4 bases and J by 5 bases, with 12 bases between them. The CDR3 is made up of 13 amino acids. CDR3 region: CASSLTRETEAFF. CDR3 nucleotides: TGCGCCAGCAGCCTGACCCGTGAGACTGAAGCTTTCTTT.

The sample holds many counts of this clonotype. This chain joins TRBV11-3 and TRBJ2-7, with D perhaps matching TRBD2 (5 bases). V lost 4 bases, J lost 0 bases, and 7 bases lay in between. From germline, CDR1 is SGHNT and CDR2 YENEEA. CDR3 size: 13 residues. The DNA of the CDR3 is TGTGCCAGCAGCTCCCGGGACTCCTACGAGCAGTACTTC. It translates to CASSSRDSYEQYF.